These 14 T cell receptor beta chains came from one sample sequenced in a study of identical twins (dated by TCRdb to the mid-2010s). The protocol used for the library was 5' RACE. Sequencing relied on an Illumina HiSeq 2000. In TCRdb, the public reads were trimmed at Q25 with fastp and aligned with MiXCR, with productive beta chains retained. Every entry covers one CDR3 protein and lists the most common genes and DNA from its rows. The sample has a few hundred thousand distinct CDR3 sequences on record, approximately 13% of them singletons. About 7% of the sample is taken by the ten largest. These data were likewise used in another study, on yellow fever vaccine responses in identical twins.

Sequenced sample: CD8+ T cells sorted from blood. The receptors were gathered from a woman between 18 and 30 years old in good health.

The chain recombines TRBV7-6 with TRBJ2-2, with 7 bases lining up with TRBD2. CDR1 and CDR2 (germline): SGHVS, FNYEAQ. V shed 4 bases, J shed 6 bases, and the junction held 11 bases outside the gene matches. The CDR3 runs to 16 residues. CDR3 sequence: CASSSPGLTFPGELFF. For the CDR3, the DNA is TGTGCCAGCAGCTCACCGGGACTAACTTTCCCCGGGGAGCTGTTTTTT.

The chain links TRBV28 to TRBJ1-2; TRBD1 might be the D (6 bases). The germline gives CDR1 MDHEN, CDR2 SYDVKM. The CDR3 consists of 16 residues. V lost 6 bases and J lost 8, with 25 bases in between. The CDR3 region is CASRVRAGDLGAGYTF. The CDR3 bases are TGTGCCAGCAGGGTTCGGGCGGGGGATTTGGGGGCAGGCTACACCTTC.

The J gene is TRBJ2-1, the V gene TRBV9; 11 bases match TRBD2. This CDR3 region has 18 residues. Trimming removed 0 bases from V and 0 bases from J; junction bases left unmatched: 5. Germline values: CDR1 SGDLS, CDR2 YYNGEE. CDR3 amino acids: CASSVVSSGRYSYNEQFF. The CDR3, as DNA: TGTGCCAGCAGCGTAGTATCTAGCGGGAGGTACTCCTACAATGAGCAGTTCTTC.

V gene TRBV15 combines with J gene TRBJ1-2; D is unresolved. Trimming stripped 3 bases from V and 0 bases from J, with 17 bases between. The CDR3 has 17 residues. Per the germline V gene, CDR1 is LNHNV and CDR2 is YYDKDF (reference sequence). The CDR3 DNA is TGTGCCACCAGCAGTAGTTCGGCGGGCGCAGCTAACTATGGCTACACCTTC. Protein sequence: CATSSSSAGAANYGYTF.

In this sample, this clonotype turned up a few times. The V gene is TRBV25-1, the J gene TRBJ2-5; D may be TRBD2 (6 bases). CDR1 is MGHDK and CDR2 is SYGVNS in the germline V gene. The CDR3 consists of 14 residues. V lost 2 bases and J lost 5, with 12 bases in between. The CDR3 region is CASSEGGSGETQYF. CDR3 sequence (DNA): TGTGCCAGCAGTGAAGGAGGGAGCGGGGAGACCCAGTACTTC.

This clonotype was detected many times. This sequence joins TRBV29-1 and TRBJ2-7; TRBD2 matches 8 bases. Per germline, CDR1 SQVTM and CDR2 ANQGSEA. The CDR3 is 12 amino acids. Trimming at V came to 7 bases and at J to 3 bases, leaving 5 bases not matched to a gene. This CDR3 reads CSAGGGNYEQYF. Written as DNA, the CDR3 is TGCAGCGCTGGCGGGGGGAACTACGAGCAGTACTTC.

This clonotype was recorded at least ten times. One junction end does not reproduce the germline sequence, and a read error may be involved. This CDR3 is CASSLAGANTGELFF. CDR3 coding DNA: TGTGCCAGCAGCCTAGCGGGGGCGAACACCGGGGAGCTGTTTTTT. This rearrangement joins TRBV7-9 to TRBJ2-2, with 10 bases fitting TRBD2. This CDR3 spans 15 amino acids. Germline V CDR1 and CDR2: SEHNR, FQNEAQ (reference sequence).

In this sample, this clonotype turned up a few times. V is TRBV5-4 and J is TRBJ2-2; no firm D call. CDR1 SGHNT and CDR2 YYREEE come from the germline V gene (reference sequence). Trimming shortened V by 1 base and J by 4 bases, and 14 bases separated the two germline ends. The CDR3 is 16 amino acids. DNA of the CDR3: TGTGCCAGCAGCTTGTCGGACGGCCAACTCACCGGGGAGCTGTTTTTT. This codes for CASSLSDGQLTGELFF. The variable domain in full, completed from reference TRBV5-4 and TRBJ2-2, reads ETGVTQSPTHLIKTRGQQVTLRCSSQSGHNTVSWYQQALGQGPQFIFQYYREEENGRGNFPPRFSGLQFPNYSSELNVNALELDDSALYLCASSLSDGQLTGELFFGEGSRLTVL.

The rearrangement joins TRBV5-6 to TRBJ2-7; D possibly corresponds to TRBD1 (6 bases). From germline, CDR1 is SGHDT and CDR2 YYEEEE. V lost 4 bases and J lost 2, with 13 bases in between. The CDR3 runs 14 residues. The CDR3 loop reads CASSASDSPYEQYF. As DNA, the CDR3 is TGTGCCAGCAGCGCCTCGGACAGTCCCTACGAGCAGTACTTC.

This clonotype has a count of ten or more. The chain is built from TRBV7-9 and TRBJ1-1; no reliable D call. CDR1 is SEHNR, CDR2 FQNEAQ, per germline (reference sequence). The CDR3 has 13 amino acids. The V end lost 5 bases, the J end lost 1 base, and 8 bases lay between the germline ends. This CDR3 is CASSQAGNTEAFF. DNA of the CDR3: TGTGCCAGCAGCCAAGCAGGGAACACTGAAGCTTTCTTT.

In this sample, this clonotype turned up many times. The J gene is TRBJ1-5, the V gene TRBV6-1; D gene uncertain. The CDR3 runs to 14 residues. The germline V gene has CDR1 MNHNS and CDR2 SASEGT. The V end was cut by 5 bases, the J end by 0 bases, with 8 bases between. Here the CDR3 reads CASSPYNSNQPQHF. CDR3 sequence (DNA): TGTGCCAGCAGTCCCTATAATAGCAATCAGCCCCAGCATTTT.

V and J are TRBV13 and TRBJ2-2; a possible D gene is TRBD2 (5 bases). V was shortened by 3 bases and J by 5 bases, with 13 bases between the two germline ends. CDR1 PRHDT and CDR2 FYEKMQ come from the germline V gene (reference sequence). This CDR3 has 15 residues. The CDR3 bases are TGTGCCAGCAGCTTCCGAGGAAGAGGGACCGGGGAGCTGTTTTTT. Its translation: CASSFRGRGTGELFF.

This clonotype was seen a handful of times. The chain links TRBV20-1 to TRBJ2-1, with TRBD2 matching over 9 bases. J was trimmed by 4 bases and V by 2 bases; bases with no gene match: 9. Germline assignment: CDR1 DFQATT and CDR2 SNEGSKA (reference sequence). The CDR3 covers 16 residues. The CDR3 spells CSARSFETSGYNEQFF. In DNA form, the CDR3 reads TGCAGTGCTAGATCTTTTGAGACTAGCGGTTACAATGAGCAGTTCTTC.

V is TRBV24-1 and J is TRBJ2-1; 7 nucleotides align to TRBD1. The CDR3 runs to 15 residues. Germline loops: CDR1 KGHDR, CDR2 SFDVKD. V was clipped by 10 bases and J by 4 bases; unmatched bases: 12. This chain's CDR3 is CATSPRDRKYNEQFF. CDR3 DNA: TGTGCCACTAGCCCCCGGGACAGAAAGTACAATGAGCAGTTCTTC.